This T cell receptor (beta chain) was observed in a study of blood T cells in healthy people across ages. General study findings and limits: Naive CD4+ cell counts and diversity both ran higher in long-lived than in aged donors.

Germline V gives CDR1 GTSNPN, CDR2 SVGIG (reference sequence). Trimming shortened V by 4 bases and J by 1 base, and 13 bases separated the two germline ends. The CDR3 contains 14 residues. Together with a sample-barcoded 5' primer, a J-beta primer mix was included in a second PCR lasting about 6 to 11 cycles. A template-switch adaptor containing 12 random nucleotides labeled each cDNA molecule. MiXCR was run by TCRdb on the 5' RACE reads, yielding one entry per CDR3 protein. Of more than 650,000 distinct CDR3 sequences listed, 25% to 30% were seen once; the top ten hold under 3%. This clonotype has a handful of counts. Its antigen is not identified. The data were also submitted as part of a second study, on T cells of mothers and their children. From that second work: A few healthy Caucasian mothers, along with their six children, served as the donors.

V gene TRBV30 combines with J gene TRBJ1-1, with D perhaps matching TRBD1 (5 bases). The sequencing sample was made of blood. The clonotype comes from a boy under 18 in good health. CDR3 nucleotide sequence: TGTGCCTGGAATGGGGGAAAAGGGAACACTGAAGCTTTCTTT. This translates into CAWNGGKGNTEAFF.